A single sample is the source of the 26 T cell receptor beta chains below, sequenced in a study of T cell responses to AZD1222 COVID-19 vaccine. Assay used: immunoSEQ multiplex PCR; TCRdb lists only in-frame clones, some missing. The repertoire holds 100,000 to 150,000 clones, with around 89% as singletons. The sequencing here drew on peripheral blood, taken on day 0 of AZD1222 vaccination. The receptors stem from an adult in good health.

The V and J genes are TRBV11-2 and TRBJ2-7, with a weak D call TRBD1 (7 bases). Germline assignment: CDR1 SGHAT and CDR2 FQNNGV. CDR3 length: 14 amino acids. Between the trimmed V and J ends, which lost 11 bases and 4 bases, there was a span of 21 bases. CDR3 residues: CASGDSRWEYEQYF. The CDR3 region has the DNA TGTGCCTCGGGGGACAGCCGCTGGGAGTACGAGCAGTACTTC.

CDR3 sequence: CASSELRTPGNTIYF. CDR3 nucleotide sequence: TGTGCCAGCAGTGAACTGAGGACACCCGGAAACACCATATATTTT. The chain joins TRBV2 to TRBJ1-3; a possible D gene is TRBD1 (5 bases). Per germline, CDR1 SNHLY and CDR2 FYNNEI. This CDR3 is built from 15 residues. Between the trimmed V and J ends, which lost 2 bases and 4 bases, there was a span of 12 bases.

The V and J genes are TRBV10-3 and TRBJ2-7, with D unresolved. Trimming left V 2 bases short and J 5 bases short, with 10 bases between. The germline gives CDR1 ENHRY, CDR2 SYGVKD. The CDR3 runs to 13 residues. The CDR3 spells CAISERSPHEQYF. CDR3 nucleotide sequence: TGTGCCATCAGTGAGCGGTCCCCCCACGAGCAGTACTTC.

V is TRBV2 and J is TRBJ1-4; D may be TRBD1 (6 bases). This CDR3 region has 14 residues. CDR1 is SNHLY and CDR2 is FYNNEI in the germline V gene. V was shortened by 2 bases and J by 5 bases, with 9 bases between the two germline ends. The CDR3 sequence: CASSERGGNEKLFF. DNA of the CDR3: TGTGCCAGCAGTGAAAGGGGGGGGAATGAAAAACTGTTTTTT.

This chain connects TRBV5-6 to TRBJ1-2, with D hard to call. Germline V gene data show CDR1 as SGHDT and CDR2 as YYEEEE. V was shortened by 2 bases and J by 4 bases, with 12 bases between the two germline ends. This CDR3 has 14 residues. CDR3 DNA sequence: TGTGCCAGCAGCTTTAGGGCCGAGGGCTATGGCTACACCTTC. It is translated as CASSFRAEGYGYTF.

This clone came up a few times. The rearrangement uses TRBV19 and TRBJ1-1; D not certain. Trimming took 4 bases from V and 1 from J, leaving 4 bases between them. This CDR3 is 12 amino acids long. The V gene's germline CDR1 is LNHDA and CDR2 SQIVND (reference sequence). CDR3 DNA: TGTGCCAGTAGTAATACGAACACTGAAGCTTTCTTT. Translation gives CASSNTNTEAFF.

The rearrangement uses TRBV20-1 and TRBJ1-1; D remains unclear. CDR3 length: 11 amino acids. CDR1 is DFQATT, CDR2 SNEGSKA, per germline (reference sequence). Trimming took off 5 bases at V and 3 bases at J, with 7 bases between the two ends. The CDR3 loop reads CSAEPDTEAFF. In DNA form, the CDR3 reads TGCAGTGCTGAGCCGGACACTGAAGCTTTCTTT.

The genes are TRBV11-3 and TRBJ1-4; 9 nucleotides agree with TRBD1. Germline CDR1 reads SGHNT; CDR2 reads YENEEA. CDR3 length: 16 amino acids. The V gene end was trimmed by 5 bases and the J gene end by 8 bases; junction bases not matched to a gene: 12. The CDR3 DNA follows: TGTGCCAGCAGCCGAACGACGGGACAGGGTATGGAAAAACTGTTTTTT. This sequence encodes CASSRTTGQGMEKLFF.

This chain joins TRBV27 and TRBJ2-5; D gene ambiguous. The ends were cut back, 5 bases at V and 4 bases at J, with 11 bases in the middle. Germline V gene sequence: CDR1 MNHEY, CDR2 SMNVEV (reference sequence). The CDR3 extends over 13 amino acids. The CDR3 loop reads CASSPPGLETQYF. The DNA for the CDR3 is TGTGCCAGCAGTCCCCCCGGGTTAGAGACCCAGTACTTC.

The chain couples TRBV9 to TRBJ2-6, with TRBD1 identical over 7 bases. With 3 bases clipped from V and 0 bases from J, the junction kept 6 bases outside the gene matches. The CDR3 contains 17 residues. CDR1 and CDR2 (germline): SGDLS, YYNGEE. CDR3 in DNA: TGTGCCAGCAGCGATGGCAGGGGGTCCTCTGGGGCCAACGTCCTGACTTTC. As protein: CASSDGRGSSGANVLTF.

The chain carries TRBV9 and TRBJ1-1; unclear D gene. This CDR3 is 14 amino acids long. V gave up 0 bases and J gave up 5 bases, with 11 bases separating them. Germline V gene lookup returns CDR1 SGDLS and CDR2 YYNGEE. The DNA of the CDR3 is TGTGCCAGCAGCGTAGATCCGGGAGGGACTGAAGCTTTCTTT. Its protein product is CASSVDPGGTEAFF.

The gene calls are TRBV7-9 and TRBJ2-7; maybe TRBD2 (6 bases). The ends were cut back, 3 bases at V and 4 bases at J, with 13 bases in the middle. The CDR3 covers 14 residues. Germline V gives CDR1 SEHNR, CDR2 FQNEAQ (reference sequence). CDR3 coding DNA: TGTGCCAGCAGCTTGGGCGCTGCGGGGTACGAGCAGTACTTC. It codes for CASSLGAAGYEQYF.

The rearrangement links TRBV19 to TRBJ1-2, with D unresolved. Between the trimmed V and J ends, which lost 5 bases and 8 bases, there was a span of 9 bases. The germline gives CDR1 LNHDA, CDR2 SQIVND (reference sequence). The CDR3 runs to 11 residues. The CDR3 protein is CASSSPRGYTF. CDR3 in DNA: TGTGCCAGTAGTTCCCCGAGAGGCTACACCTTC.

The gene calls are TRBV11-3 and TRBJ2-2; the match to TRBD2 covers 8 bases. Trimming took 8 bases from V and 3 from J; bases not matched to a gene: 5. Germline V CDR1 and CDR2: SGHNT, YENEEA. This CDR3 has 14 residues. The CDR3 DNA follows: TGTGCCAGCCTCAGCGGGAGATACACCGGGGAGCTGTTTTTT. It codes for CASLSGRYTGELFF.

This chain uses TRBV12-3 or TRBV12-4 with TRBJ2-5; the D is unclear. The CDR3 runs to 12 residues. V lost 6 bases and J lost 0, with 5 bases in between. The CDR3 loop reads CASSPNQETQYF. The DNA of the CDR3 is TGTGCCAGCAGCCCCAACCAAGAGACCCAGTACTTC.

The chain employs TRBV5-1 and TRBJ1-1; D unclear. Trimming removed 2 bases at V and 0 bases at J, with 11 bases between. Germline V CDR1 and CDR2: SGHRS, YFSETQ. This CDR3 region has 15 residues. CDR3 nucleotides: TGCGCCAGCAGCTTAGGCGGGATGATGAACACTGAAGCTTTCTTT. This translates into CASSLGGMMNTEAFF.

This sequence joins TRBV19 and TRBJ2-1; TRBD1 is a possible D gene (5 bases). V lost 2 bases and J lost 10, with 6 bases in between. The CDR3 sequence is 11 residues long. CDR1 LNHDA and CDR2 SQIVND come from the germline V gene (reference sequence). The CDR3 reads CASSIRQEQFF. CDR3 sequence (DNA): TGTGCCAGTAGTATAAGACAGGAGCAGTTCTTC.

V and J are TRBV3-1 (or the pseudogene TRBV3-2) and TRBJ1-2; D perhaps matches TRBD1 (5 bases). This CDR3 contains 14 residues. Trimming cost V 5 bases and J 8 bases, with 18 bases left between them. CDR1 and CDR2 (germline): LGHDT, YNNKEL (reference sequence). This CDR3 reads CASSLGPGGNGYTF. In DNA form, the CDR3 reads TGTGCCAGCAGCTTGGGACCCGGGGGGAACGGCTACACCTTC.

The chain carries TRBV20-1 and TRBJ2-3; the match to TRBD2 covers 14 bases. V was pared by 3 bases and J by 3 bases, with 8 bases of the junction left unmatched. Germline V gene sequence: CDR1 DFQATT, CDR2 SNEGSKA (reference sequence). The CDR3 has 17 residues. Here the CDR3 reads CSASGGLAGVHTDTQYF. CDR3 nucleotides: TGCAGTGCTAGTGGGGGACTAGCGGGAGTTCATACAGATACGCAGTATTTT.

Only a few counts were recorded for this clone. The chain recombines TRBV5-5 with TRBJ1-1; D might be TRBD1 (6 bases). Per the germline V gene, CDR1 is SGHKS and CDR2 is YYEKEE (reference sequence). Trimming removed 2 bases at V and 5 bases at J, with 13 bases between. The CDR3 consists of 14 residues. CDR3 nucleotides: TGTGCCAGCAGCTTATCAGGGGAAGGGACTGAAGCTTTCTTT. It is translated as CASSLSGEGTEAFF.

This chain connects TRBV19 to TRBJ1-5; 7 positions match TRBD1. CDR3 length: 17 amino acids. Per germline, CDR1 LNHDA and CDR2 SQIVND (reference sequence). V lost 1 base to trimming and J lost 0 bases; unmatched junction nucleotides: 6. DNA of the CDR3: TGTGCCAGTAGTATAGGAGGGGGACAGAATAGCAATCAGCCCCAGCATTTT. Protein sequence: CASSIGGGQNSNQPQHF.

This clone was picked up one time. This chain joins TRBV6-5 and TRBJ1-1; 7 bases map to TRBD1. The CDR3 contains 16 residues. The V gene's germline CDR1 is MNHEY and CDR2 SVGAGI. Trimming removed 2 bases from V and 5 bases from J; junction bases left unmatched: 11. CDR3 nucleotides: TGTGCCAGCAGTTACGCAATGACAGGGTTTTCGACTGAAGCTTTCTTT. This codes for CASSYAMTGFSTEAFF.

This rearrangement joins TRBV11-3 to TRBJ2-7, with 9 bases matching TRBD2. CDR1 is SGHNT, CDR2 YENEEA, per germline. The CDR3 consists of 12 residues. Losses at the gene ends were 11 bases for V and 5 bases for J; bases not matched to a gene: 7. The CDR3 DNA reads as TGTGCCGGCGCGACTAGCGGCGACGAGCAGTACTTC. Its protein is CAGATSGDEQYF.

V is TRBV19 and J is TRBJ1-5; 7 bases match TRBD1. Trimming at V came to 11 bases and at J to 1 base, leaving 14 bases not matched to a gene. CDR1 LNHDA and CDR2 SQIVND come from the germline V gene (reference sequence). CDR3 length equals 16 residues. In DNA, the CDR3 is TGTGCCGGGGGGACGACCGACAGGGAAAGCAATCAGCCCCAGCATTTT. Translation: CAGGTTDRESNQPQHF.

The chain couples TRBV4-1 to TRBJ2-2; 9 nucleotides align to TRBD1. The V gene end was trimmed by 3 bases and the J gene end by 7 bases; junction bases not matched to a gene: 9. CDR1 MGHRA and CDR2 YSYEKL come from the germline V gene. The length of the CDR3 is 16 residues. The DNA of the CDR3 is TGCGCCAGCAGCCAGCCGGGACAGGGACCGGGCGGGGAGCTGTTTTTT. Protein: CASSQPGQGPGGELFF.

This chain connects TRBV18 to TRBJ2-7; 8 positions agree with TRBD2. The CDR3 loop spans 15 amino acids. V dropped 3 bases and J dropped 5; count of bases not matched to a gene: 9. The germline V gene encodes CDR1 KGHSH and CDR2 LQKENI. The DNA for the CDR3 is TGTGCCAGCTCACCCCGTTCGGGAGGGCCGCACGAGCAGTACTTC. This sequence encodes CASSPRSGGPHEQYF.